These 3 T cell receptor beta chains were all obtained from the same sample, sequenced in a study of blood T cell repertoires in COVID-19. Assay: immunoSEQ multiplex PCR; the TCRdb copy retains only in-frame clones and omits some. Of around 130,000 clones listed, less than 90% are singletons. Sequencing input: peripheral blood. All receptors come from a man aged 25 to 40 with COVID-19, enrolled during active disease.

This chain connects TRBV2 to TRBJ1-2; 9 bases line up with TRBD1. Unmatched junction bases numbered 5, after V lost 5 bases and J lost 4 bases. The CDR3 runs 14 residues. The germline CDR1 and CDR2 sequences are SNHLY and FYNNEI. The CDR3 reads CASSPETGGYGYTF. The CDR3 DNA sequence: TGTGCCAGCAGTCCTGAGACAGGGGGCTATGGCTACACCTTC.

The V call is TRBV9, the J call TRBJ2-4; D is perhaps TRBD2 (5 bases). CDR1 and CDR2 from the germline V gene are SGDLS and YYNGEE. V shed 3 bases and J shed 4 bases, with 11 bases lying between them. This CDR3 comprises 14 residues. Here the CDR3 reads CASSAGLNKNIQYF. CDR3 DNA sequence: TGTGCCAGCAGCGCAGGACTGAATAAAAACATTCAGTACTTC.

The chain uses TRBV2 and TRBJ2-7; 8 nucleotides match TRBD2. V lost 7 bases to trimming and J lost 2 bases; unmatched junction nucleotides: 7. The CDR3 runs 14 residues. The germline V gene has CDR1 SNHLY and CDR2 FYNNEI. The DNA for the CDR3 is TGTGCCAGCATCGGTAGCGGGACTGCCTACGAGCAGTACTTC. Translating gives CASIGSGTAYEQYF.